These 6 T cell receptor beta chains were all obtained from the same sample, sequenced in a study of T cell changes during pregnancy in multiple sclerosis. Clones were sequenced by immunoSEQ multiplex PCR, and TCRdb holds only the in-frame ones, with some missing. The repertoire holds some 75,000 clones, roughly 96% seen once, with about 1.2% in the top ten. The sequenced sample was peripheral blood, obtained in the second trimester of pregnancy. These receptor sequences come from a female donor with multiple sclerosis, enrolled in a pregnancy study.

The CDR3 protein is CASSLTRREGRGLSYNEQFF. CDR3 bases: TGTGCCAGCTCACTGACGCGGCGGGAGGGCCGGGGGCTCTCCTACAATGAGCAGTTCTTC. The chain joins TRBV18 to TRBJ2-1; 9 positions agree with TRBD2. Trimming removed 4 bases from V and 0 bases from J; junction bases left unmatched: 16. This CDR3 has 20 residues. The germline CDR1 and CDR2 sequences are KGHSH and LQKENI.

In its sample, this clone was seen once. This chain joins TRBV27 and TRBJ2-7; 8 bases are shared with TRBD2. The CDR3 loop spans 14 amino acids. J was trimmed by 1 base and V by 6 bases; bases with no gene match: 5. Germline V gene sequence: CDR1 MNHEY, CDR2 SMNVEV (reference sequence). In DNA form, the CDR3 reads TGTGCCAGCAGGTTCAAGCGGGAGTCCTACGAGCAGTACTTC. It specifies CASRFKRESYEQYF.

The chain joins TRBV29-1 to TRBJ2-1, with a weak D call TRBD1 (5 bases). Per germline, CDR1 SQVTM and CDR2 ANQGSEA. V was pared by 4 bases and J by 3 bases, with 10 bases between. The CDR3 totals 13 residues. The CDR3 bases are TGCAGCGTTGGACCAGGGAACTACAATGAGCAGTTCTTC. Its protein product is CSVGPGNYNEQFF.

The chain couples TRBV11-2 to TRBJ2-1; 8 nucleotides agree with TRBD1. Trimming removed 5 bases from V and 8 bases from J; junction bases left unmatched: 14. The CDR3 extends over 16 amino acids. Germline-derived CDR1 and CDR2 are SGHAT and FQNNGV. The CDR3 loop reads CASSATGGTPGHEQFF. CDR3 bases: TGTGCCAGCAGCGCCACAGGGGGAACTCCGGGCCATGAGCAGTTCTTC. The variable domain in full, completed from reference TRBV11-2 and TRBJ2-1, reads EAGVAQSPRYKIIEKRQSVAFWCNPISGHATLYWYQQILGQGPKLLIQFQNNGVVDDSQLPKDRFSAERLKGVDSTLKIQPAKLEDSAVYLCASSATGGTPGHEQFFGPGTRLTVL.

The rearrangement joins TRBV19 to TRBJ2-1; 13 bases fit TRBD2. With 6 bases clipped from V and 8 bases from J, the junction kept 7 bases outside the gene matches. The CDR3 sequence is 15 residues long. Germline lookup yields CDR1 LNHDA and CDR2 SQIVND (reference sequence). The CDR3 DNA is TGTGCCAGTAGCGGACTAGCGGGAGTCCTGGATGAGCAGTTCTTC. It codes for CASSGLAGVLDEQFF.

The chain has TRBV28 and TRBJ2-5; a weak D match, TRBD2 (5 bases). The germline CDR1 and CDR2 sequences are MDHEN and SYDVKM. This CDR3 comprises 17 residues. Trimming took 7 bases from V and 1 from J, leaving 22 bases between them. The CDR3 nucleotides read TGTGCCAGCACCGTAGGGTTTGGGAGCGGACTCCAAGAGACCCAGTACTTC. It yields the protein CASTVGFGSGLQETQYF. Full variable domain (rest looked up from reference TRBV28 and TRBJ2-5): DVKVTQSSRYLVKRTGEKVFLECVQDMDHENMFWYRQDPGLGLRLIYFSYDVKMKEKGDIPEGYSVSREKKERFSLILESASTNQTSMYLCASTVGFGSGLQETQYFGPGTRLLVL.